These 22 T cell receptor beta chains were all obtained from the same sample, sequenced in a study of response to subunit inactivated influenza vaccine. Via MiXCR, TCRdb re-called the RT-PCR reads, giving one row per CDR3 protein. The profile shows more than 500,000 distinct CDR3 sequences, roughly 12% of them singletons. The same sample was also studied in work on T cells expressing NK-cell markers. That work contributes: The cDNA for TCR beta came from 5'RACE template switching with UMIs.

Sequencing was performed on PBMCs from blood, taken on the day of vaccination. The receptors originated from a man aged 50 to 59 who received an inactivated influenza vaccine.

The sample holds a few counts of this clonotype. The chain combines TRBV27 with TRBJ2-7; tentatively, D is TRBD1 (6 bases). CDR3 length equals 14 residues. Germline V lookup: CDR1 MNHEY, CDR2 SMNVEV (reference sequence). V lost 3 bases and J lost 4, with 13 bases in between. CDR3 nucleotide sequence: TGTGCCAGCAGTTTTACAGGGAGTGGGTACGAGCAGTACTTC. Protein product: CASSFTGSGYEQYF.

In its sample, this clonotype was seen many times. The J gene is TRBJ2-2, the V gene TRBV5-1; 7 bases line up with TRBD1. Germline V lookup: CDR1 SGHRS, CDR2 YFSETQ. V gave up 4 bases and J gave up 0 bases; unmatched junction bases: 9. The CDR3 runs to 17 residues. CDR3 DNA: TGCGCCAGCAGCGTTTTGATACAGGGGACGAACACCGGGGAGCTGTTTTTT. Amino acids: CASSVLIQGTNTGELFF.

The chain uses TRBV3-1 and TRBJ1-2; a weak D match, TRBD1 (5 bases). V dropped 0 bases and J dropped 4 bases, with 12 bases sitting between them. CDR3 length: 15 amino acids. CDR1 is LGHDT, CDR2 YNNKEL, per germline (reference sequence). The CDR3, as DNA: TGTGCCAGCAGCCAAGAACCCGCAGGGACCTATGGCTACACCTTC. Protein: CASSQEPAGTYGYTF.

The chain employs TRBV7-3 and TRBJ2-5; 13 bases align to TRBD2. Germline values: CDR1 SGHTA, CDR2 FQGTGA. This CDR3 comprises 15 residues. The junction had 5 bases not matched to a gene; V was cut back by 5 bases and J by 5 bases. The CDR3 reads CASSPGLAGTETQYF. In DNA, the CDR3 is TGTGCCAGCAGCCCGGGACTAGCGGGGACGGAGACCCAGTACTTC.

This sequence joins TRBV20-1 and TRBJ2-1; D might be TRBD2 (6 bases). Deletions cut 0 bases from V and 4 bases from J, with 16 bases between. Germline V lookup: CDR1 DFQATT, CDR2 SNEGSKA (reference sequence). The CDR3 contains 16 residues. The CDR3 coding sequence is TGCAGTGCTAGAGATCCCGGCAAGCGGGCTTACAATGAGCAGTTCTTC. Its translation is CSARDPGKRAYNEQFF.

The chain is built from TRBV14 and TRBJ2-7; the D gene is possibly TRBD1 (6 bases). CDR3 length: 17 residues. Germline V gene lookup returns CDR1 SGHDN and CDR2 FVKESK. The V end lost 5 bases, the J end lost 4 bases, and 24 bases lay between the germline ends. CDR3 in DNA: TGTGCCAGCAGCTTCGCTGGCGGACGCACAGGGTGGTACGAGCAGTACTTC. Translation gives CASSFAGGRTGWYEQYF.

This clonotype showed up just a few times. The genes are TRBV20-1 and TRBJ2-5; no clear D. Germline values: CDR1 DFQATT, CDR2 SNEGSKA (reference sequence). Trimming removed 1 base at V and 4 bases at J, with 19 bases between. The CDR3 is 16 residues long. The CDR3 here is CSARAPRQVWVETQYF. DNA of the CDR3: TGCAGTGCTAGAGCCCCTCGCCAGGTTTGGGTAGAGACCCAGTACTTC.

In its sample, this clonotype was seen a few times. The chain is built from TRBV6-1 and TRBJ2-1, with 7 bases fitting TRBD2. Per the germline V gene, CDR1 is MNHNS and CDR2 is SASEGT. V was clipped by 6 bases and J by 6 bases; unmatched bases: 11. This CDR3 region has 15 residues. This CDR3 reads CASRLLPASGNEQFF. The CDR3 DNA follows: TGTGCCAGCAGACTCTTGCCCGCTAGCGGCAATGAGCAGTTCTTC.

J is TRBJ2-3 and V is TRBV12-3 or TRBV12-4; D gene uncertain. With 3 bases removed from V and 6 bases from J, the gap between germline ends came to 10 bases. This CDR3 comprises 13 residues. CDR3 protein: CASSFGLTDTQYF. CDR3 sequence (DNA): TGTGCCAGCAGTTTTGGGCTAACCGATACGCAGTATTTT.

This clonotype turned up a few times. The chain joins TRBV5-4 to TRBJ2-1; 9 bases map to TRBD2. The CDR3 runs 16 residues. V was clipped by 2 bases and J by 0 bases; unmatched bases: 3. CDR1 and CDR2 from the germline V gene are SGHNT and YYREEE (reference sequence). CDR3: CASSFSGGPSYNEQFF. The CDR3 coding sequence is TGTGCCAGCAGCTTTAGCGGGGGCCCCTCCTACAATGAGCAGTTCTTC. Full variable domain (outside the CDR3, taken from reference TRBV5-4 and TRBJ2-1): ETGVTQSPTHLIKTRGQQVTLRCSSQSGHNTVSWYQQALGQGPQFIFQYYREEENGRGNFPPRFSGLQFPNYSSELNVNALELDDSALYLCASSFSGGPSYNEQFFGPGTRLTVL.

This clonotype occurred a few times. The V gene is TRBV7-6, the J gene TRBJ2-2; D is undetermined. Trimming took off 1 base at V and 5 bases at J, with 8 bases between the two ends. The CDR3 has 14 residues. Germline V gene data show CDR1 as SGHVS and CDR2 as FNYEAQ. CDR3 sequence (DNA): TGTGCCAGCAGCTTAGGTAGTGAAACCGGGGAGCTGTTTTTT. It yields the protein CASSLGSETGELFF.

Ten or more counts support this clonotype. The V call is TRBV28, the J call TRBJ2-7; D might be TRBD1 (5 bases). V dropped 1 base and J dropped 1 base, with 8 bases sitting between them. There are 14 residues in the CDR3. The germline CDR1 and CDR2 sequences are MDHEN and SYDVKM. CDR3 nucleotide sequence: TGTGCCAGCAGTTTATCGCCAGGGTCCTACGAGCAGTACTTC. Its protein product is CASSLSPGSYEQYF.

There are a few counts of this clonotype. The rearrangement joins TRBV2 to TRBJ2-2; 12 bases align to TRBD2. The CDR3 covers 17 residues. Unmatched junction bases numbered 9, after V lost 10 bases and J lost 0 bases. Germline V gene sequence: CDR1 SNHLY, CDR2 FYNNEI. The CDR3 sequence is CATASTSGRANTGELFF. DNA for the CDR3: TGTGCCACCGCTTCGACTAGCGGGAGAGCGAACACCGGGGAGCTGTTTTTT.

This clonotype turned up a few times. V is TRBV5-1 and J is TRBJ2-4; maybe TRBD2 (5 bases). The CDR3 covers 19 residues. V shed 0 bases and J shed 4 bases, with 23 bases lying between them. Germline V gene data show CDR1 as SGHRS and CDR2 as YFSETQ. CDR3 sequence reads: CASSLGTWEKDLAKNIQYF. DNA of the CDR3: TGCGCCAGCAGCTTGGGAACTTGGGAGAAGGACTTAGCTAAAAACATTCAGTACTTC.

This clonotype turned up a few times. V gene TRBV6-1 combines with J gene TRBJ2-7, with 8 bases aligning to TRBD1. V lost 3 bases to trimming and J lost 5 bases; unmatched junction nucleotides: 9. This CDR3 region has 15 residues. Looked up from germline, CDR1 is MNHNS and CDR2 is SASEGT. The CDR3 sequence: CASSESDRVLDEQYF. CDR3 DNA sequence: TGTGCCAGCAGTGAGTCGGACAGGGTCCTAGACGAGCAGTACTTC.

About this clonotype: A much larger clone sits a single nucleotide away, making a read error possible. This chain links TRBV12-3 or TRBV12-4 with TRBJ1-2; possible D gene TRBD1, 6 bases. With 5 bases removed from V and 10 bases from J, the gap between germline ends came to 11 bases. CDR3 length: 11 residues. CDR3 loop: CASSTRGVYTF. The CDR3 coding sequence is TGTGCCAGCAGTACCAGGGGTGTCTACACCTTC.

This chain joins TRBV6-2 or TRBV6-3 and TRBJ2-2, with TRBD2 matching over 11 bases. CDR3 length equals 17 residues. From germline, CDR1 is MNHEY and CDR2 SVGEGT. V dropped 0 bases and J dropped 5; count of bases not matched to a gene: 5. The DNA of the CDR3 is TGTGCCAGCAGTTACTCGCGACTAGCGGGAAGTACCGGGGAGCTGTTTTTT. Its protein is CASSYSRLAGSTGELFF.

This clonotype was seen only a few times. This sequence joins TRBV9 and TRBJ2-7; D unclear. The V end was cut by 0 bases, the J end by 0 bases, with 7 bases between. The CDR3 spans 14 residues. Germline CDR1 is SGDLS and CDR2 is YYNGEE. CDR3 sequence reads: CASSVATDSYEQYF. DNA of the CDR3: TGTGCCAGCAGCGTAGCTACGGACTCCTACGAGCAGTACTTC.

This clonotype was counted a few times. This chain joins TRBV12-3 or TRBV12-4 and TRBJ2-2; D may be TRBD2 (5 bases). Trimming took off 6 bases at V and 5 bases at J, with 19 bases between the two ends. The CDR3 runs 16 residues. CDR3 coding DNA: TGTGCCAGCAGCCCCCATGCTAGCAGAGGGACCGGGGAGCTGTTTTTT. This sequence encodes CASSPHASRGTGELFF.

V gene TRBV6-2 or TRBV6-3 combines with J gene TRBJ1-5; possibly TRBD1 for D (5 bases). Trimming cost V 8 bases and J 3 bases, with 11 bases left between them. The germline V gene has CDR1 MNHEY and CDR2 SVGEGT. This CDR3 has 13 residues. This CDR3 is CASHDSYNQPQHF. In nucleotides, the CDR3 is TGTGCCAGCCATGACAGTTACAATCAGCCCCAGCATTTT.

The chain uses TRBV5-1 and TRBJ2-3; D gene ambiguous. The ends were cut back, 0 bases at V and 1 base at J, with 12 bases in the middle. This CDR3 spans 16 amino acids. Germline values: CDR1 SGHRS, CDR2 YFSETQ. The CDR3 bases are TGCGCCAGCAGCTTGGCCGTCTCGATCGGCACAGATACGCAGTATTTT. Translation gives CASSLAVSIGTDTQYF. Using reference TRBV5-1 and TRBJ2-3 for the parts outside the CDR3, the full variable domain is KAGVTQTPRYLIKTRGQQVTLSCSPISGHRSVSWYQQTPGQGLQFLFEYFSETQRNKGNFPGRFSGRQFSNSRSEMNVSTLELGDSALYLCASSLAVSIGTDTQYFGPGTRLTVL.

The chain joins TRBV5-1 to TRBJ1-1; D is uncertain. The length of the CDR3 is 14 residues. CDR1 is SGHRS, CDR2 YFSETQ, per germline. V was clipped by 0 bases and J by 1 base, with 7 bases between them. The CDR3 sequence: CASSLDTANTEAFF. As DNA, the CDR3 is TGCGCCAGCAGCTTGGACACTGCGAACACTGAAGCTTTCTTT. The full variable domain, its missing parts supplied by reference TRBV5-1 and TRBJ1-1, is KAGVTQTPRYLIKTRGQQVTLSCSPISGHRSVSWYQQTPGQGLQFLFEYFSETQRNKGNFPGRFSGRQFSNSRSEMNVSTLELGDSALYLCASSLDTANTEAFFGQGTRLTVV.